This TCR beta chain appears in the sequencing data of a study of molecular identifiers for immune sequencing clone quantification (dated by TCRdb to 2017 to 2018). Context from the whole study: In a replicate experiment, RNA from about 21,000 or 97,000 naive CD8 T cells was split into five aliquots, four of which were sequenced. This methods study used CD8 T cells to benchmark TCR RNA copy counting and molecular-identifier clustering-based TCR repertoire sequencing (MIDCIRS).

The protocol used for the library was PCR. Data came from a NextSeq 500. Bulk TCR libraries were generated as previously described, with the TCR primers listed in Table S5 used. The Qiagen AllPrep DNA/RNA kit was used to purify total RNA. Before analysis, reads from multiple sequencing runs of one library were combined. The authors' pipeline ran thus. Reads were retained only if the reads had an exact TCR constant sequence, and the retained reads were trimmed to 150 nt and grouped according to their 12-nt molecular barcodes. Within each barcode group, reads were sub-clustered at a 15% Levenshtein threshold, and quality-weighted consensus sequences were built per RNA molecule. Non-functional sequences were excluded, and lower-count sequences lying one edit away from another sequence were also excluded. On the basis of fitting two negative binomial distributions, barcode sub-clusters with fewer than 20% of the maximum read count were discarded. TCRdb's own reprocessing of the public reads used fastp at Q25 and MiXCR and kept productive beta chains. Rows are combined by CDR3 protein, so each entry shows the most common genes and DNA. TCRdb, not the authors, supplied the V and J calls. This sample holds some 320,000 distinct CDR3 sequences; over 20% were observed only once. The ten top clones hold 0.7% to 0.95% of the sample.

On the study overall, not on this receptor specifically: In CMV-specific effector cells, clones with more than 20 RNA copies accounted for over 97% of molecules, whereas in naive cells such clones accounted for under 1%. Identical TCR molecules sharing a barcode could cause highly expanded clone sizes to be underestimated. The naive libraries included spiked-in Jurkat TCR RNA (under eleven copies' worth), and this Jurkat TCR RNA is not part of the donor repertoire. Modeling estimated about three recovered TCR RNA copies per cell, compared with approximately 9.5 by digital PCR, which implies around 33% capture efficiency. Spiked-in Jurkat TCR RNA equal to a single cell's worth was reported to be detectable even within 1,100,000 naive CD8 T cells. When barcode sub-clustering was left out, chimeric consensus sequences inflated TCR diversity, with chimeras reaching as high as 47%.

The CDR3 sequence holds 18 residues, the cysteine and phenylalanine included. The only DNA kept is the CDR3, 54 bases in frame from the first base. CDR1 KGHSH and CDR2 LQKENI are derived from the germline V gene. V loses 1 base, J loses 0 bases, and the germline ends lie 18 bases apart. Naive CD8 T cell libraries were made from 20,000 to 1,000,000 sorted cells using 10%, 30% or 50% of purified RNA. Naive CD8 T cells, defined as CD8+CD4-CCR7+CD45RA+, were FACS-sorted into RLT Plus buffer on a BD FACSAria II. Detection sensitivity was tested by spiking Jurkat RNA equal to around 11 TCR copies' worth into samples containing roughly 19,000-1,100,000 naive CD8 T cells. Enrichment of CD8 T cells was done with RosetteSep CD8+ T Cell Enrichment Cocktail plus Ficoll-Paque, and ACK red cell lysis came afterward. Many counts were recorded for this clonotype. What this receptor recognizes is not known. No base qualities exist here, and no much larger clone lies one base off it.

The sequence derives from a human donor in good health. Some libraries in this study had Jurkat cell RNA spiked in. The V gene is TRBV18 and the J gene is TRBJ1-1, with TRBD1 as a weak D call on 5 bases. The sequenced sample consisted of naive CD8+ T cells from blood, with Jurkat cell RNA spiked in. Interpreted using the paper, the cell subset or site label stands for: FACS-sorted CD8+CD4-CCR7+CD45RA+ naive T cells. The CDR3 amino acid sequence is: CASSPLTERGTLNTEAFF. The sequenced DNA: TGTGCCAGCTCACCACTTACAGAAAGGGGAACCCTGAACACTGAAGCTTTCTTT.